This paragraph covers one T cell receptor (beta chain) sequence. Using RNA transcripts as the source, TCR beta CDR3 regions were amplified. A set of HTBI primers served as the primers for a first-round RT-PCR of the TCR CDR3. TCRdb reanalysed the multiplex PCR reads using MiXCR and keeps one entry per CDR3 protein. This table has nearly 600,000 distinct CDR3 sequences, more than 13% appearing once. This record comes from a study of T cells in Graves' hyperthyroidism and ophthalmopathy. V lost 4 bases to trimming and J lost 3 bases; unmatched junction nucleotides: 6. Per the germline V gene, CDR1 is DFQATT and CDR2 is SNEGSKA (reference sequence). The CDR3 is 14 amino acids.

Sequenced sample: blood. The TCR was taken from a woman between 18 and 29 years old with Graves' ophthalmopathy. The genes are TRBV20-1 and TRBJ2-7; 10 bases map to TRBD2. The CDR3 coding sequence is TGCAGTGCTACTAGCGGGAGCCAAGGCTACGAGCAGTACTTC. Translated, it gives CSATSGSQGYEQYF.